These T cell receptor beta chains were read from a single sample in a study of CD8 T cells in ankylosing spondylitis. TCRdb used MiXCR to reprocess the 5' RACE reads, holding one entry per CDR3 protein. The profile shows over 700,000 distinct CDR3 sequences, over 15% of them singletons. Sequenced material: blood, either unsorted or a sorted T cell fraction (not recorded which). These receptors were collected from a male donor with ankylosing spondylitis. Both conserved end residues are part of each CDR3. Fields, in order: D gene, V gene, J gene, clone size, CDR3 DNA, CDR3 protein. D genes are given only for firm matches. A row's size may be missing; if present it is once, few, many or a size class.

>-|TRBV21-1|TRBJ2-7|-
TGTGCCAGTAGCGGGGCTAACTCCTACGAGCAGTACTTC
CASSGANSYEQYF
>-|TRBV6-2/TRBV6-3|TRBJ2-7|-
TGTGCCAGCAGTTATTGGCTCGGGACCGCCTACGAGCAGTACTTC
CASSYWLGTAYEQYF
>-|TRBV12-3/TRBV12-4|TRBJ1-2|few
TGTGCCAGCAGCAAGAGGGCAGTTGATGGCTACACCTTC
CASSKRAVDGYTF
>-|TRBV12-3/TRBV12-4|TRBJ2-2|-
TGTGCCAGCAGTTTGGACGTCACCGGGGAGCTGTTTTTT
CASSLDVTGELFF
>TRBD1|TRBV6-5|TRBJ1-1|-
TGTGCCAGCAGTTACTCGAAGGCAGGGGGGGCTTTCTTT
CASSYSKAGGAFF
>-|TRBV18|TRBJ2-1|many
TGTGCCAGCTCACCACCGGGTAGCTCCTACAATGAGCAGTTCTTC
CASSPPGSSYNEQFF
>TRBD2|TRBV15|TRBJ2-1|-
TGTGCCACCAGCACTTGGACTAGCGGGAGAGTAAATGAGCAGTTCTTC
CATSTWTSGRVNEQFF
>-|TRBV12-3/TRBV12-4|TRBJ1-2|-
TGTGCCAGCAGACCTAGGAGAGATGGTCAGCATAACTATGGCTACACCTTC
CASRPRRDGQHNYGYTF
>TRBD1|TRBV9|TRBJ1-2|-
TGTGCCAGCAGCACAAGGACAGGGTTGAACTATGGCTACACCTTC
CASSTRTGLNYGYTF
>TRBD1|TRBV7-9|TRBJ2-3|-
TGTGCCAGCAGGGGGGACAGGGGGAAGGCAGATACGCAGTATTTT
CASRGDRGKADTQYF
>-|TRBV20-1|TRBJ2-4|-
TGCAGTGCTAGAGACTGGGATGCAGGCATTCAGTACTTC
CSARDWDAGIQYF
>TRBD1|TRBV6-6|TRBJ2-5|few
TGTGCCAGCACGAGGGACAGCCAAGAGACCCAGTACTTC
CASTRDSQETQYF
>TRBD2|TRBV7-9|TRBJ2-1|few
TGTGCCAGCAGCTCGACACTAGCGGGACGGGAGAATGAGCAGTTCTTC
CASSSTLAGRENEQFF
>TRBD1|TRBV10-3|TRBJ2-7|-
TGTGCCATCAGTGAGAGGACAGGGGGCCTCGAGCAGTACTTC
CAISERTGGLEQYF
>-|TRBV29-1|TRBJ1-2|few
TGCAGCGGGGTCGGGGGCACGCATGGCTACACCTTC
CSGVGGTHGYTF
>-|TRBV6-1|TRBJ1-1|many
TGTGCCAGCAGGGTGGGTGAAGCTTTCTTT
CASRVGEAFF
>TRBD2|TRBV6-2/TRBV6-3|TRBJ2-3|-
TGTGCCAGCACCCTAGAGGGACTAGGCTCGACAGATACGCAGTATTTT
CASTLEGLGSTDTQYF
>-|TRBV30|TRBJ2-2|-
TGTGCCTGGAACGTGGAGGGCACCGGGGAGCTGTTTTTT
CAWNVEGTGELFF
>TRBD2|TRBV15|TRBJ2-7|few
TGTGCCACCAGCCAACGGACTAGCGGTGGGAACGAGCAGTACTTC
CATSQRTSGGNEQYF
>-|TRBV9|TRBJ1-5|few
TGTGCCAGCAGCGTAGAGTACAAGAGGGGCAATCAGCCCCAGCATTTT
CASSVEYKRGNQPQHF
>TRBD2|TRBV2|TRBJ2-5|many
TGTGCCAGCTCCTGGGACTACCAGCCCGAAGAGACCCAGTACTTC
CASSWDYQPEETQYF
>TRBD2|TRBV4-2|TRBJ2-6|-
TGTGCCAGCAGCCCAGAGCGGGGGGTCGGGGCCAACGTCCTGACTTTC
CASSPERGVGANVLTF
>-|TRBV27|TRBJ2-5|-
TGTGCCAGCAGTACCCCAGGACAGCACCAAGAGACCCAGTACTTC
CASSTPGQHQETQYF
>-|TRBV9|TRBJ2-7|-
TGTGCCAGCAGCGTAGGTGTAAACAAGATCTACGAGCGGTACTTC
CASSVGVNKIYERYF
>TRBD1|TRBV5-1|TRBJ2-3|-
TGCGCCAGCAGCGCAGGGGACAGGGGCACAGATACGCAGTATTTT
CASSAGDRGTDTQYF
>-|TRBV4-3|TRBJ2-5|-
TGCGCCAGCAGCCAAGATTGGAGCGAGACCCAGTACTTC
CASSQDWSETQYF
>-|TRBV6-5|TRBJ1-2|few
TGTGCCAGCAGTTTCAGAAACTATGGCTACACCTTC
CASSFRNYGYTF
>-|TRBV7-8|TRBJ2-1|few
TGTGCCAGCAGTGATGGGGATGAGCAGTTCTTC
CASSDGDEQFF
>-|TRBV4-3|TRBJ2-3|-
TGCGCCAGCAGCCAAGGGACTACCAACACAGATACGCAGTATTTT
CASSQGTTNTDTQYF
>TRBD1|TRBV7-3|TRBJ2-2|-
TGTGCCAGCAGTACCCTCCAGGGGGCGAACACCGGGGAGCTGTTTTTT
CASSTLQGANTGELFF
>-|TRBV12-3/TRBV12-4|TRBJ2-6|-
TGTGCCAGCAGCCCATATATCTCTGGGGCCAACGTCCTGACTTTC
CASSPYISGANVLTF
>-|TRBV12-3/TRBV12-4|TRBJ2-3|-
TGTGCCAGCAACCACCGGGACCAAGGTACCACAGATACGCAGTATTTT
CASNHRDQGTTDTQYF
>TRBD1|TRBV24-1|TRBJ2-1|-
TGTGCCACCAGTGACCTGACAGGGGAGAGGGGCAATGAGCAGTTCTTC
CATSDLTGERGNEQFF
>TRBD1|TRBV6-2/TRBV6-3|TRBJ1-2|-
TGTGCCAGCAGCCTGGGGACAGTCTATGGCCACACCTTC
CASSLGTVYGHTF
>TRBD1|TRBV7-2|TRBJ1-3|few
TGTGCCAGCAGCCTCAGGGGGCAGAACTCTGGAAACACCATATATTTT
CASSLRGQNSGNTIYF
>-|TRBV6-1|TRBJ2-2|-
TGTGCCAGCAGAGCGCAGGGGAGGGGAAACACCGGGGAGCTGTTTTTT
CASRAQGRGNTGELFF
>-|TRBV30|TRBJ2-2|-
TGTGCCTGGGGGGAGACCGGGGAGCTGTTTTTT
CAWGETGELFF
>-|TRBV4-2|TRBJ1-1|many
TGTGCCAGCAGCCAAGGGAACGGACCGAACACTGAAGCTTTCTTT
CASSQGNGPNTEAFF
>-|TRBV6-5|TRBJ1-1|-
TGTGCCAGCAGTTGGGCAAGACTTAGGGACACTGAAGCTTTCTTT
CASSWARLRDTEAFF
>-|TRBV18|TRBJ2-3|-
TGTGCCAGCTCAAGAAACGGGGCAGATACGCAGTATTTT
CASSRNGADTQYF
>-|TRBV11-2|TRBJ2-3|-
TGTGCCAGCAGCTTAGATACTGTTGATACGCAGTATTTT
CASSLDTVDTQYF
>TRBD2|TRBV10-3|TRBJ2-7|-
TGTGCCATCAGCGGCCTGGGAGGGAGCGAGCAGTACTTC
CAISGLGGSEQYF
>-|TRBV12-3/TRBV12-4|TRBJ2-3|-
TGTGCCAGCAGCCCATACCGGAGTAGCAGGGATACGCAGTATTTT
CASSPYRSSRDTQYF
>-|TRBV5-1|TRBJ1-1|-
TGCGCCAGCAGACCTACAGGTGGGGGGCACGAAGCTTTCTTT
CASRPTGGGHEAFF
>-|TRBV20-1|TRBJ2-7|-
TGCAGTGCTAGAGATCACGGGACAACCTCCCGGGAGCAGTACTTC
CSARDHGTTSREQYF
>TRBD2|TRBV9|TRBJ2-3|-
TGTGCCAGCAGCGTAATGAGCGGGGGGGCGGGAGATACGCAGTATTTT
CASSVMSGGAGDTQYF
>TRBD2|TRBV7-8|TRBJ2-3|many
TGTGCCAGCAGCTCCCAAGCGGGGGCGCTCACAGATACGCAGTATTTT
CASSSQAGALTDTQYF
>TRBD1|TRBV5-6|TRBJ1-2|-
TGTGCCAGCAGCGCTCGACAGGGGCACTACTATGGCTACACCTTC
CASSARQGHYYGYTF
>-|TRBV11-2|TRBJ2-1|few
TGTGCCAGCAGCTTCACGGGACACAAGAACTACAATGAGCAGTTCTTC
CASSFTGHKNYNEQFF
>TRBD2|TRBV15|TRBJ2-1|-
TGTGCCACCAGCAGAGATCATGTAGCGGGGTTCTACAATGAGCAGTTCTTC
CATSRDHVAGFYNEQFF
>-|TRBV18|TRBJ1-6|few
TGTGCCAGCTCACGAGAGGAGGCCAGCGATTCACCCCTCCACTTT
CASSREEASDSPLHF
>-|TRBV29-1|TRBJ2-2|-
TGCAGCGTTGAAGGTGGGGGGCGCACCGGGGAGCTGTTTTTT
CSVEGGGRTGELFF
>TRBD2|TRBV5-1|TRBJ2-7|few
TGCGCCAGCAGCAGCGTACCGGGACTAGCAATTTACGAGCAGTACTTC
CASSSVPGLAIYEQYF
>TRBD1|TRBV11-2|TRBJ1-5|-
TGTGCCAGCAGCGTAAACAGGGGAAACAATCAGCCCCAGCATTTT
CASSVNRGNNQPQHF
>TRBD2|TRBV20-1|TRBJ2-3|few
TGCAGTGCTCGACTTGGCGGGAGAGCAACAGATACGCAGTATTTT
CSARLGGRATDTQYF
>TRBD2|TRBV4-3|TRBJ2-1|-
TGCGCCAGCAGCCTCGGGACTAGCGGGACCCTTGAGCAGTTCTTC
CASSLGTSGTLEQFF
>-|TRBV7-2|TRBJ2-1|-
TGTGCCAGCAGCTTCCTGGCTTTGGCGGGCTCCTACAATGAGCAGTTCTTC
CASSFLALAGSYNEQFF
>TRBD1|TRBV24-1|TRBJ1-2|-
TGTGCCACCAGTGATTTAAACCGGGACAGACACTATGGCTACACCTTC
CATSDLNRDRHYGYTF
>-|TRBV27|TRBJ2-1|few
TGTGCCAGCAGAGTTGGTAGCGGAAGCTCCTACAATGAGCAGTTCTTC
CASRVGSGSSYNEQFF
>TRBD1|TRBV28|TRBJ2-1|many
TGTGCCAGCAGTAGGACAGGGACCGTCTACAATGAGCAGTTCTTC
CASSRTGTVYNEQFF